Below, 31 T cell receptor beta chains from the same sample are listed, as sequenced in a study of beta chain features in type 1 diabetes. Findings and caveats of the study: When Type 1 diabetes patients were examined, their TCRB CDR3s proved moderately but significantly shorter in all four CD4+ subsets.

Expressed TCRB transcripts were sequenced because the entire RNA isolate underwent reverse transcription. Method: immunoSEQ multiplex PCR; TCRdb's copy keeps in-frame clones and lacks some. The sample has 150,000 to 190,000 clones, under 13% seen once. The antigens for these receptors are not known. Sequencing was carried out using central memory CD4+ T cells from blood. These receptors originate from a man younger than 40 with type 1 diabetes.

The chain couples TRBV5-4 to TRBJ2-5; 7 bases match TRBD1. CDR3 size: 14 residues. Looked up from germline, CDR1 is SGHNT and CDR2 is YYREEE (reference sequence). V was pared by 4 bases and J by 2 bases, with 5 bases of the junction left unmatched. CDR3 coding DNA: TGTGCCAGCAGCAGGGACAGTCAACAAGAGACCCAGTACTTC. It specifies CASSRDSQQETQYF.

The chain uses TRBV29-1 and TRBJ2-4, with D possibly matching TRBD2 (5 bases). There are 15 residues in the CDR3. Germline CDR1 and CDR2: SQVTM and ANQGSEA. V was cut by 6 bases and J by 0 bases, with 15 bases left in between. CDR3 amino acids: CSVERMTRAKNIQYF. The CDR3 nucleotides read TGCAGCGTGGAGCGGATGACCCGAGCCAAAAACATTCAGTACTTC. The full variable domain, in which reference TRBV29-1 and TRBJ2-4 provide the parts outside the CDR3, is SAVISQKPSRDICQRGTSLTIQCQVDSQVTMMFWYRQQPGQSLTLIATANQGSEATYESGFVIDKFPISRPNLTFSTLTVSNMSPEDSSIYLCSVERMTRAKNIQYFGAGTRLSVL.

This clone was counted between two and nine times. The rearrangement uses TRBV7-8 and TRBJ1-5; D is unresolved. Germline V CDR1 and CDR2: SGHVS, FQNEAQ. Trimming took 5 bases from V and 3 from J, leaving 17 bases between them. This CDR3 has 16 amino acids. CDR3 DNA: TGTGCCAGCAGCCCGAGGTCGATCTCCCCCAATCAGCCCCAGCATTTT. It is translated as CASSPRSISPNQPQHF.

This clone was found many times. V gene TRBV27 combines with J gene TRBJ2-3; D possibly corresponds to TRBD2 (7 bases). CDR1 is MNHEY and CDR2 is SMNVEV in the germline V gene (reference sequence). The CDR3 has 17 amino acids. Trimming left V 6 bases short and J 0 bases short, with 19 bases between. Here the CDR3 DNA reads TGTGCCAGCAGCCGAAAGGGCGGGGGCACTAGCACAGATACGCAGTATTTT. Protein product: CASSRKGGGTSTDTQYF.

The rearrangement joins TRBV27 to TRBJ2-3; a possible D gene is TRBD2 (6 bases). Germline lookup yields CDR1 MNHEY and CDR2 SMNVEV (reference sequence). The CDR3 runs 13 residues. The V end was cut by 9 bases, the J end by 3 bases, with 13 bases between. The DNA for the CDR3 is TGTGCCAGTCGGGGGTCGGGGACAGATACGCAGTATTTT. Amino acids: CASRGSGTDTQYF.

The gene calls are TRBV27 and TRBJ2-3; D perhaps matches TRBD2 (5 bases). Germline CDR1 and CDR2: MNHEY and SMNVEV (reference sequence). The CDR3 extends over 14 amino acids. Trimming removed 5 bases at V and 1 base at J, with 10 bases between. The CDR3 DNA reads TGTGCCAGCAGTCCCCCCGGGGGCACAGATACGCAGTATTTT. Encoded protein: CASSPPGGTDTQYF.

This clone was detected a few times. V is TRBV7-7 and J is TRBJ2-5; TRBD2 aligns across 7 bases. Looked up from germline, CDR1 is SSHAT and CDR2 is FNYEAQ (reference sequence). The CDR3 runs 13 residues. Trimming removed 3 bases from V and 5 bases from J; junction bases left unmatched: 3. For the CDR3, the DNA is TGTGCCAGCAGCTTCGGACTAGAGGAGACCCAGTACTTC. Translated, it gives CASSFGLEETQYF.

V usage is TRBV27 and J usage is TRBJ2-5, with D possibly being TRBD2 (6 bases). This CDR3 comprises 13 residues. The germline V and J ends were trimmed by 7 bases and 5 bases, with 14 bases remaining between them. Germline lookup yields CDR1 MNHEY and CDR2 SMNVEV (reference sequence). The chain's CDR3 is CASKTTGGETQYF. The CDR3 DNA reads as TGTGCCAGCAAGACTACCGGAGGGGAGACCCAGTACTTC.

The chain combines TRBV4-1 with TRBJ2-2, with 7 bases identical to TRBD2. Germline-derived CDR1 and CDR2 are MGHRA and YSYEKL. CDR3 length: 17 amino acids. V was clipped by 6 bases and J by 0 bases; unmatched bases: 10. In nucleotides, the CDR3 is TGCGCCAGCAGACCCTACCCGAGCGGGGCGAACACCGGGGAGCTGTTTTTT. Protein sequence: CASRPYPSGANTGELFF.

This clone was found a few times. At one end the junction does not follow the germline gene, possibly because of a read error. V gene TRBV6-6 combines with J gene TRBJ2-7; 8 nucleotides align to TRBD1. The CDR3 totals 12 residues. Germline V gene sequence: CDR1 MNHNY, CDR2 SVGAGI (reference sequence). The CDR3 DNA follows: TGTGCCATCAGTGGGGGACAGGACGAGCAGTACTTC. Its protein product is CAISGGQDEQYF.

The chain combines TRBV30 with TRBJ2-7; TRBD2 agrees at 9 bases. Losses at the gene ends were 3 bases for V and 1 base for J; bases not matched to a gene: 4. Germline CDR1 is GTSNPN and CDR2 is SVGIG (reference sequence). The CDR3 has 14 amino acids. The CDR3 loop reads CAWRVSGGSYEQYF. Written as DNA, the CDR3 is TGTGCCTGGAGGGTAAGCGGGGGGTCCTACGAGCAGTACTTC.

CDR3 sequence (DNA): TGTGCCAGCTCACCGGGTCAAGGAGGGTTTGAGACCCAGTACTTC. Protein sequence: CASSPGQGGFETQYF. The chain combines TRBV18 with TRBJ2-5, with a tentative D call TRBD2 (6 bases). CDR1 and CDR2 (germline): KGHSH, LQKENI. CDR3 length equals 15 residues. Trimming cost V 3 bases and J 5 bases, with 16 bases left between them.

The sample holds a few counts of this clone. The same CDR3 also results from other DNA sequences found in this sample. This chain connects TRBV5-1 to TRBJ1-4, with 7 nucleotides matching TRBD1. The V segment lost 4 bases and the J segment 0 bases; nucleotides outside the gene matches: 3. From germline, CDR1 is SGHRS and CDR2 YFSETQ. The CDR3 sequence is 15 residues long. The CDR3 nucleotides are TGCGCCAGCAGCAGGGGGACAGCAACTAATGAAAAACTGTTTTTT. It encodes CASSRGTATNEKLFF.

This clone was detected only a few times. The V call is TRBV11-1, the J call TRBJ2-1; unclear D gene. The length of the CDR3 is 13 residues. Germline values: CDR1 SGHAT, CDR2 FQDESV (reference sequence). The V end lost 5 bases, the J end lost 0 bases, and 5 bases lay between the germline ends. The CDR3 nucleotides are TGTGCCAGCAGCCCGAGCTCCTACAATGAGCAGTTCTTC. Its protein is CASSPSSYNEQFF.

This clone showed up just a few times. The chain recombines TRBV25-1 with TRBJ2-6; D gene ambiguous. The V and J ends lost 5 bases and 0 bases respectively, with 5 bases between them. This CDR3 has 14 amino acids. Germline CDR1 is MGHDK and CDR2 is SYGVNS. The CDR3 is CASSQNSGANVLTF. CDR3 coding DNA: TGTGCCAGCAGTCAGAACTCTGGGGCCAACGTCCTGACTTTC.

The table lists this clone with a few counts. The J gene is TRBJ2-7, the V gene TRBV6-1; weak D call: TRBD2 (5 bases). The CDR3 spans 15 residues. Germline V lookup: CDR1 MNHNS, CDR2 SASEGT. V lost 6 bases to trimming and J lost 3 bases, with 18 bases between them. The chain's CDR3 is CASSHQYEGNYEQYF. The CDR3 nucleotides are TGTGCCAGCAGCCACCAATACGAGGGAAACTACGAGCAGTACTTC.

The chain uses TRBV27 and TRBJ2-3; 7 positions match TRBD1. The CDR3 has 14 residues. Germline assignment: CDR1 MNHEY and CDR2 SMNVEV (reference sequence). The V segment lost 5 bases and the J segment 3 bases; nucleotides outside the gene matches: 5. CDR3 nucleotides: TGTGCCAGCAGTCCAGAACAGGGGACAGATACGCAGTATTTT. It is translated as CASSPEQGTDTQYF.

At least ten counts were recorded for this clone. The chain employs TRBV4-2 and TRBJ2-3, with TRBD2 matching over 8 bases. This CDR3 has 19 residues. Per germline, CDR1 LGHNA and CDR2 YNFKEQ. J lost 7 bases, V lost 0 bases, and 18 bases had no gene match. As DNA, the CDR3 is TGTGCCAGCAGCCAAGAACGAGGGCTAGCGGGTCCCGTGGCGAATACGCAGTATTTT. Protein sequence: CASSQERGLAGPVANTQYF.

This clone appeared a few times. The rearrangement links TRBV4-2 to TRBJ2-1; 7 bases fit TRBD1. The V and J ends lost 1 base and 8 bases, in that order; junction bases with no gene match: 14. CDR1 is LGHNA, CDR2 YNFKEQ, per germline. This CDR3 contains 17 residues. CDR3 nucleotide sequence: TGTGCCAGCAGCCAAGTCACCGTCCGGGACAGTTCTCATGAGCAGTTCTTC. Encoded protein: CASSQVTVRDSSHEQFF.

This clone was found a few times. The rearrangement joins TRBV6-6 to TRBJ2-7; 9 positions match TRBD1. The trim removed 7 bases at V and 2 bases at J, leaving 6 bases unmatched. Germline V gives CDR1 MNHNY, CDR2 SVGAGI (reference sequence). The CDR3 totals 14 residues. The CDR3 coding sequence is TGTGCCAGCATTTCGGGACAGGGCCCCTACGAGCAGTACTTC. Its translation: CASISGQGPYEQYF.

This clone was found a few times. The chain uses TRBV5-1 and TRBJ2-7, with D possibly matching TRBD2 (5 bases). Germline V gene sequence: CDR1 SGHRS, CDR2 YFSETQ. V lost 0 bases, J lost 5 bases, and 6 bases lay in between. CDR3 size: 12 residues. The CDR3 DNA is TGCGCCAGCAGCTTGGCCGGGAACGAGCAGTACTTC. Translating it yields CASSLAGNEQYF.

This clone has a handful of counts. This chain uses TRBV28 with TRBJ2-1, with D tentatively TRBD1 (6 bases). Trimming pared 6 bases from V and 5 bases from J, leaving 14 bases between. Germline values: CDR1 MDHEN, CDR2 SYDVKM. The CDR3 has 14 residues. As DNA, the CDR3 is TGTGCCAGCAGAAAAATTGACAGGAACAATGAGCAGTTCTTC. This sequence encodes CASRKIDRNNEQFF.

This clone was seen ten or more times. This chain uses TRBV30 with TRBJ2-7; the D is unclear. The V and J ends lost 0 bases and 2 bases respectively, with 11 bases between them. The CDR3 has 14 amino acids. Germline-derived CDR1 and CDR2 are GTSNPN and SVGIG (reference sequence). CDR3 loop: CAWSVTLLPYEQYF. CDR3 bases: TGTGCCTGGAGTGTAACATTGTTACCCTACGAGCAGTACTTC. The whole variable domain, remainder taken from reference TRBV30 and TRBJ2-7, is SQTIHQWPATLVQPVGSPLSLECTVEGTSNPNLYWYRQAAGRGLQLLFYSVGIGQISSEVPQNLSASRPQDRQFILSSKKLLLSDSGFYLCAWSVTLLPYEQYFGPGTRLTVT.

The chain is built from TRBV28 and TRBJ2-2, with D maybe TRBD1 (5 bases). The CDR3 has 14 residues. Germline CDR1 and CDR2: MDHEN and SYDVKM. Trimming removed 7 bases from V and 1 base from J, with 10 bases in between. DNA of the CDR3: TGTGCCAGCACTGATGGACAGAACACCGGGGAGCTGTTTTTT. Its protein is CASTDGQNTGELFF.

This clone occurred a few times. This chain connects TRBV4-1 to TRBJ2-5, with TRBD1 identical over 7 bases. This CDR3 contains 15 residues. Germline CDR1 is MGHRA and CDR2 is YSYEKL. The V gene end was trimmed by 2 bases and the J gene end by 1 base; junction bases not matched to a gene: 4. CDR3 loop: CASSQLRDSQETQYF. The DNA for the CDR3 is TGCGCCAGCAGCCAACTCCGGGACAGCCAAGAGACCCAGTACTTC.

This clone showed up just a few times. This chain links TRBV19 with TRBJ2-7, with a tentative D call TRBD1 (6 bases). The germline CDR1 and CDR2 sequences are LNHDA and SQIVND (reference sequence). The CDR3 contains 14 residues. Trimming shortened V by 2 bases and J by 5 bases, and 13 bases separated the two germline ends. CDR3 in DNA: TGTGCCAGTAGTATACGAACAGGGTGGGACGAGCAGTACTTC. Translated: CASSIRTGWDEQYF.

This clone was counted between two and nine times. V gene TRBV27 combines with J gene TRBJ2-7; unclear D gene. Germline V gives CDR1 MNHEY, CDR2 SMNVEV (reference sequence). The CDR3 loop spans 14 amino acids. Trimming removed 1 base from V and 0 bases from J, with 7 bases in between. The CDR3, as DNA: TGTGCCAGCAGTTTATGGGCAGGCTCCTACGAGCAGTACTTC. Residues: CASSLWAGSYEQYF.

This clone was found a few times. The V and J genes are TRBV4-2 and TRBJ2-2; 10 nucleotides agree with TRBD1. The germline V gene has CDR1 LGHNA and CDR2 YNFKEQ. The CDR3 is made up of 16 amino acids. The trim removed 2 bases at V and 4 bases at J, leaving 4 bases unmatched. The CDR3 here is CASSQPGQGSTGELFF. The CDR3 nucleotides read TGTGCCAGCAGCCAACCGGGACAGGGGAGCACCGGGGAGCTGTTTTTT.

This CDR3 is CASSLLPSGSYEQYF. The CDR3 DNA reads TGTGCCAGCAGCTTACTCCCTAGCGGCTCCTACGAGCAGTACTTC. The rearrangement uses TRBV13 and TRBJ2-7; 7 positions agree with TRBD2. J gave up 0 bases and V 2 bases, and 4 bases lay outside the gene matches. The CDR3 length is 15 residues. The germline gives CDR1 PRHDT, CDR2 FYEKMQ (reference sequence).

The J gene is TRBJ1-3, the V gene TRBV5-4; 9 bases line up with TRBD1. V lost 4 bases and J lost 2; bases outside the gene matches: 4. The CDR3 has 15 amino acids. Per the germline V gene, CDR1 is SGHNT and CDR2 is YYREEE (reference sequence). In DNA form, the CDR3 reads TGTGCCAGCAGCAAAGACAGGGGGGCTGGAAACACCATATATTTT. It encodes CASSKDRGAGNTIYF.

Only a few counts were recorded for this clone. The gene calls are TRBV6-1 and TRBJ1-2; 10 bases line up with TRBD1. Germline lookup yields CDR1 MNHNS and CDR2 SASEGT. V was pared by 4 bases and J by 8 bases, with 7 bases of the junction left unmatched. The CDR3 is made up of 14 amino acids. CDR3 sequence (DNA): TGTGCCAGCAGTGTGACAGGGGGCGCACGGGGCTACACCTTC. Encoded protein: CASSVTGGARGYTF.